This entry lists 30 T cell receptor beta chains sequenced from one sample in a study of blood T cell repertoires in COVID-19. Repertoires were generated with immunoSEQ multiplex PCR, while TCRdb's copy carries only in-frame clones and drops some. The table records 140,000 to 150,000 clones, more than 75% of them present only once. The sample consisted of PBMCs or T cells enriched from blood (not recorded which). The receptors here all came from a woman aged 45-65 years who had recovered from COVID-19.

This chain links TRBV28 with TRBJ2-1; possible D gene TRBD2, 6 bases. The germline gives CDR1 MDHEN, CDR2 SYDVKM. CDR3 size: 15 residues. V lost 2 bases, J lost 2 bases, and 10 bases lay in between. This CDR3 reads CASSLGWGAYNEQFF. The CDR3 DNA reads as TGTGCCAGCAGTTTAGGGTGGGGGGCCTACAATGAGCAGTTCTTC.

This chain joins TRBV4-2 and TRBJ1-4; no clear D gene. V lost 1 base and J 5 bases, leaving 14 bases between the germline ends. Germline V gives CDR1 LGHNA, CDR2 YNFKEQ. The CDR3 is 16 amino acids. CDR3 protein: CASSQVGAVGNEKLFF. The CDR3 DNA reads TGTGCCAGCAGCCAAGTTGGAGCAGTCGGAAATGAAAAACTGTTTTTT.

This chain uses TRBV6-6 with TRBJ1-2, with 10 bases lining up with TRBD1. After removal of 6 bases from V and 4 bases from J, the junction contained 5 bases not matched to a gene. This CDR3 has 14 amino acids. Germline V gives CDR1 MNHNY, CDR2 SVGAGI (reference sequence). The CDR3 protein is CASRPGQGGYGYTF. CDR3 DNA sequence: TGTGCCAGCAGACCAGGACAGGGGGGCTATGGCTACACCTTC.

V is TRBV19 and J is TRBJ1-5, with D tentatively TRBD1 (5 bases). The CDR3 totals 16 residues. The germline V gene encodes CDR1 LNHDA and CDR2 SQIVND (reference sequence). Trimming left V 5 bases short and J 1 base short, with 15 bases between. As DNA, the CDR3 is TGTGCCAGTAGTGTGGTGGGGCTCGGGAGCAATCAGCCCCAGCATTTT. It is translated as CASSVVGLGSNQPQHF.

This chain joins TRBV5-1 and TRBJ2-7; 8 bases are a match to TRBD1. J was trimmed by 4 bases and V by 1 base; bases with no gene match: 7. CDR3 length: 15 residues. Germline V gives CDR1 SGHRS, CDR2 YFSETQ. As DNA, the CDR3 is TGCGCCAGCAGCTTGACAGGGGGTACGGTATACGAGCAGTACTTC. This translates into CASSLTGGTVYEQYF.

This clone came up a few times. V and J are TRBV28 and TRBJ1-5, with D perhaps TRBD1 (6 bases). Trimming left V 5 bases short and J 7 bases short, with 21 bases between. CDR3 length equals 16 residues. Germline V CDR1 and CDR2: MDHEN, SYDVKM. The CDR3 bases are TGTGCCAGCAGTAACCACGAAACAGGGCTCGACCAGCCCCAGCATTTT. It specifies CASSNHETGLDQPQHF.

The chain links TRBV5-1 to TRBJ1-4; D remains ambiguous. Germline V gene data show CDR1 as SGHRS and CDR2 as YFSETQ. The CDR3 extends over 15 amino acids. V was pared by 0 bases and J by 8 bases, with 14 bases between. CDR3 bases: TGCGCCAGCAGCTTGGTACGGGGTTCGGGAGAAAAACTGTTTTTT. Translated: CASSLVRGSGEKLFF.

This CDR3 is CASSPTPLRYNSPLHF. The CDR3 DNA reads TGTGCCAGCAGCCCTACTCCATTGAGGTATAATTCACCCCTCCACTTT. The chain combines TRBV5-6 with TRBJ1-6; D gene ambiguous. CDR3 length: 16 amino acids. Trimming left V 4 bases short and J 4 bases short, with 15 bases between. In germline, CDR1 is SGHDT, CDR2 YYEEEE.

This clone occurred a few times. The chain has TRBV5-1 and TRBJ1-2, with D possibly matching TRBD1 (6 bases). This CDR3 has 14 amino acids. V shed 4 bases and J shed 3 bases, with 13 bases lying between them. The germline gives CDR1 SGHRS, CDR2 YFSETQ. In DNA, the CDR3 is TGCGCCAGCAGCGTCGGGGACACATACTATGGCTACACCTTC. This gives the protein CASSVGDTYYGYTF.

The chain links TRBV19 to TRBJ1-2, with D unclear. V lost 6 bases and J 5 bases, leaving 10 bases between the germline ends. The CDR3 has 12 residues. Germline lookup yields CDR1 LNHDA and CDR2 SQIVND (reference sequence). The CDR3 loop reads CASSTPGYGYTF. The CDR3 DNA reads TGTGCCAGTAGCACGCCCGGTTATGGCTACACCTTC.

This rearrangement joins TRBV7-2 to TRBJ2-7; tentatively, D is TRBD2 (6 bases). The CDR3 consists of 13 residues. Trimming removed 7 bases at V and 4 bases at J, with 14 bases between. Germline V gives CDR1 SGHTA, CDR2 FQGNSA. This CDR3 reads CASIHRGSYEQYV. In DNA form, the CDR3 reads TGTGCCAGCATCCATCGGGGGAGTTACGAGCAGTACGTC.

The chain employs TRBV7-6 and TRBJ2-1, with TRBD1 matching over 8 bases. Germline trimming cut 5 bases from V and 6 bases from J; bases unmatched to any gene: 9. The CDR3 is made up of 15 amino acids. Germline CDR1 reads SGHVS; CDR2 reads FNYEAQ. DNA for the CDR3: TGTGCCAGCAGCCCCGATCAGGGGGCGTTCAATGAGCAGTTCTTC. It encodes CASSPDQGAFNEQFF.

The chain carries TRBV12-3 or TRBV12-4 and TRBJ2-7; a possible D gene is TRBD1 (5 bases). The CDR3 length is 13 residues. Trimming pared 3 bases from V and 1 base from J, leaving 7 bases between. Written as DNA, the CDR3 is TGTGCCAGCAGTTTCCCAGGGTCCTACGAGCAGTACTTC. It translates to CASSFPGSYEQYF.

The chain's CDR3 is CASAGQAEQPQHF. DNA of the CDR3: TGTGCCAGCGCGGGACAGGCGGAGCAGCCCCAGCATTTT. The chain has TRBV12-3 or TRBV12-4 and TRBJ1-5; 8 nucleotides align to TRBD1. This CDR3 spans 13 amino acids. The V gene end was trimmed by 8 bases and the J gene end by 7 bases; junction bases not matched to a gene: 7.

About this clone itself: The junction departs from germline at one end; a sequencing error may be responsible. This chain uses TRBV7-2 with TRBJ1-5; D call uncertain. CDR1 is SGHTA and CDR2 is FQGNSA in the germline V gene. This CDR3 comprises 14 residues. CDR3 nucleotides: TGTGCCAGCAGCTTAGAGGTGGGCAACCAGCCCCAGCATTTT. Translating it yields CASSLEVGNQPQHF.

This chain joins TRBV5-1 and TRBJ1-1, with D perhaps TRBD1 (6 bases). The CDR3 has 15 residues. Between the trimmed V and J ends, which lost 4 bases and 5 bases, there was a span of 18 bases. Germline V gene lookup returns CDR1 SGHRS and CDR2 YFSETQ. Here the CDR3 DNA reads TGCGCCAGCAGCCCGGAGGCAGGCAGGGGAACTGAAGCTTTCTTT. It translates to CASSPEAGRGTEAFF.

The DNA of the CDR3 is TGTGCCAGCAGTGGCGGACAGAAAAACATTCAGTACTTC. This codes for CASSGGQKNIQYF. J is TRBJ2-4 and V is TRBV2; possibly TRBD1 for D (6 bases). Germline loops: CDR1 SNHLY, CDR2 FYNNEI. This CDR3 has 13 residues. V was cut by 4 bases and J by 4 bases, with 8 bases left in between.

This chain links TRBV3-1 (or the pseudogene TRBV3-2) with TRBJ1-4, with D hard to call. This CDR3 is 15 amino acids long. V dropped 1 base and J dropped 8 bases, with 14 bases sitting between them. The germline V gene has CDR1 LGHDT and CDR2 YNNKEL (reference sequence). Written as DNA, the CDR3 is TGTGCCAGCAGCCAAGTATTCGGGGAAGGCGAAAAACTGTTTTTT. Translation gives CASSQVFGEGEKLFF.

This clone was seen more than once but under ten times. Other nucleotide sequences from this sample produce the same CDR3. This chain joins TRBV29-1 and TRBJ2-3; 7 nucleotides line up with TRBD1. Per germline, CDR1 SQVTM and CDR2 ANQGSEA. The CDR3 has 13 residues. The junction had 7 bases not matched to a gene; V was cut back by 6 bases and J by 4 bases. For the CDR3, the DNA is TGCAGCGTGGGGCCCCAGGGGGCAGATACGCAGTATTTT. Translated: CSVGPQGADTQYF.

The chain recombines TRBV30 with TRBJ2-1; D is uncertain. The V gene lost 0 bases and the J gene lost 0 bases, with 9 bases spanning the gap. The germline V gene has CDR1 GTSNPN and CDR2 SVGIG (reference sequence). The CDR3 has 15 amino acids. The CDR3 DNA reads TGTGCCTGGAGTGTAGGTGCGGACTCCTACAATGAGCAGTTCTTC. This encodes CAWSVGADSYNEQFF.

To note about this clone: The same CDR3 can be traced to other DNA sequences in this sample. Here the CDR3 reads CASSRQENTEAFF. For the CDR3, the DNA is TGCGCCAGCAGCCGACAGGAAAACACTGAAGCTTTCTTT. The chain recombines TRBV5-1 with TRBJ1-1; perhaps TRBD1 as D (6 bases). Trimming cost V 4 bases and J 2 bases, with 9 bases left between them. This CDR3 has 13 residues. CDR1 and CDR2 from the germline V gene are SGHRS and YFSETQ.

V is TRBV6-5 and J is TRBJ1-4, with D unclear. The V gene's germline CDR1 is MNHEY and CDR2 SVGAGI. V was pared by 0 bases and J by 3 bases, with 11 bases between. This CDR3 has 16 residues. CDR3 DNA: TGTGCCAGCAGTTACTCGCTGGCCCTCGCTAATGAAAAACTGTTTTTT. The encoded protein is CASSYSLALANEKLFF.

The rearrangement uses TRBV19 and TRBJ2-1; D is uncertain. V lost 5 bases to trimming and J lost 0 bases, with 11 bases between them. This CDR3 comprises 15 residues. CDR1 is LNHDA, CDR2 SQIVND, per germline (reference sequence). The CDR3 is CASSPQSISYNEQFF. The CDR3 nucleotides are TGTGCCAGTAGTCCACAGTCCATCTCCTACAATGAGCAGTTCTTC.

This clone has a single count. The chain has TRBV5-4 and TRBJ1-2; 8 bases match TRBD1. The CDR3 runs 14 residues. The germline V gene has CDR1 SGHNT and CDR2 YYREEE (reference sequence). V lost 4 bases and J lost 6; bases outside the gene matches: 8. Here the CDR3 reads CASSPTGQGDGYTF. CDR3 nucleotides: TGTGCCAGCAGCCCAACCGGACAGGGCGATGGCTACACCTTC. Full variable domain (missing parts from reference TRBV5-4 and TRBJ1-2): ETGVTQSPTHLIKTRGQQVTLRCSSQSGHNTVSWYQQALGQGPQFIFQYYREEENGRGNFPPRFSGLQFPNYSSELNVNALELDDSALYLCASSPTGQGDGYTFGSGTRLTVV.

The chain uses TRBV24-1 and TRBJ1-2, with D unclear. This CDR3 has 11 residues. Between the trimmed V and J ends, which lost 6 bases and 4 bases, there was a span of 5 bases. CDR1 is KGHDR, CDR2 SFDVKD, per germline. The CDR3 DNA is TGTGCCACCAGTAATAGCTATGGCTACACCTTC. Translation: CATSNSYGYTF.

This clone was detected a few times. The chain joins TRBV5-1 to TRBJ2-3, with 8 bases fitting TRBD2. The V gene end was trimmed by 4 bases and the J gene end by 5 bases; junction bases not matched to a gene: 9. Germline V lookup: CDR1 SGHRS, CDR2 YFSETQ. This CDR3 contains 15 residues. The CDR3, as DNA: TGCGCCAGCAGCCTCCGGGGGGGGCCTGAAGATACGCAGTATTTT. Encoded protein: CASSLRGGPEDTQYF.

V gene TRBV10-3 combines with J gene TRBJ2-1; 8 bases are shared with TRBD1. Germline V gene sequence: CDR1 ENHRY, CDR2 SYGVKD. CDR3 length: 13 amino acids. V was clipped by 6 bases and J by 5 bases; unmatched bases: 3. This chain's CDR3 is CAISDRGHNEQFF. Here the CDR3 DNA reads TGTGCCATCAGCGACAGGGGCCACAATGAGCAGTTCTTC.

This clone was seen more than once but under ten times. The chain has TRBV2 and TRBJ1-1; D might be TRBD1 (6 bases). The CDR3 consists of 15 residues. Trimming cost V 2 bases and J 0 bases, with 10 bases left between them. Germline-derived CDR1 and CDR2 are SNHLY and FYNNEI. CDR3 sequence: CASSEQGLMNTEAFF. In nucleotides, the CDR3 is TGTGCCAGCAGTGAACAGGGGTTGATGAACACTGAAGCTTTCTTT.

This clone was picked up a small number of times. The junction differs from germline at one of its ends, possibly a read error. This chain uses TRBV30 with TRBJ1-3; 9 nucleotides align to TRBD1. The CDR3 is 13 amino acids. CDR1 GTSNPN and CDR2 SVGIG come from the germline V gene (reference sequence). The CDR3 nucleotides read TGTGCCGGGAGACAGGGGGCTGGAAACACCATATATTTT. Translation: CAGRQGAGNTIYF.

The V call is TRBV15, the J call TRBJ2-5; D is possibly TRBD2 (6 bases). Germline V gene sequence: CDR1 LNHNV, CDR2 YYDKDF (reference sequence). V was trimmed by 3 bases and J by 7 bases, leaving 15 bases between them. There are 14 residues in the CDR3. CDR3 nucleotide sequence: TGTGCCACCAGCAGCCGACTAGATGAGGTGACCCAGTACTTC. It is translated as CATSSRLDEVTQYF.